The 14 T cell receptor beta chains given below trace back to one sample, sequenced in a study of shared clonotypes between healthy human individuals. Libraries were prepared by immunoSEQ multiplex PCR; TCRdb keeps only in-frame clonotypes and omits some of them. Of about 580,000 clones listed, 98% were seen once; the top ten hold approximately 0.3%. Terminally differentiated effector memory CD45RA+ cells were left out of the naive CD8 fraction, which was CD45RO-negative and positively selected for CCR7. The sample was naive CD8+ T cells sorted from blood. These receptors originate from a man aged 25-45 years in good health.

V and J are TRBV4-1 and TRBJ2-1; D is possibly TRBD1 or TRBD2 (6 bases each). Trimming took off 0 bases at V and 10 bases at J, with 16 bases between the two ends. The CDR3 runs 15 residues. Germline V lookup: CDR1 MGHRA, CDR2 YSYEKL. The chain's CDR3 is CASSQDRAGQGEQFF. CDR3 bases: TGCGCCAGCAGCCAAGATCGAGCGGGTCAGGGGGAGCAGTTCTTC.

CDR3 amino acids: CSATMNTEAFF. CDR3 DNA sequence: TGCAGCGCCACCATGAACACTGAAGCTTTCTTT. The V gene is TRBV29-1, the J gene TRBJ1-1; D is unclear. There are 11 residues in the CDR3. V was trimmed by 7 bases and J by 0 bases, leaving 6 bases between them. Germline CDR1 reads SQVTM; CDR2 reads ANQGSEA.

The gene calls are TRBV7-2 and TRBJ2-3; a weak D match, TRBD1 (5 bases). Per the germline V gene, CDR1 is SGHTA and CDR2 is FQGNSA. V gave up 5 bases and J gave up 5 bases, with 17 bases separating them. The CDR3 has 15 residues. CDR3 sequence (DNA): TGTGCCAGCAGCCCGGACACAACGATGGGAGATACGCAGTATTTT. Translation: CASSPDTTMGDTQYF.

The rearrangement links TRBV13 to TRBJ2-1; a possible D gene is TRBD2 (6 bases). V was clipped by 1 base and J by 1 base, with 14 bases between them. The CDR3 runs to 17 residues. Germline V gene sequence: CDR1 PRHDT, CDR2 FYEKMQ (reference sequence). DNA for the CDR3: TGTGCCAGCAGCTTAGAAAGTGCAGGGAGGTCCTACAATGAGCAGTTCTTC. This gives the protein CASSLESAGRSYNEQFF.

Comments on this clone: Other DNA sequences of this sample code for an identical CDR3. The chain employs TRBV7-9 and TRBJ2-7, with 7 bases aligning to TRBD1. The germline gives CDR1 SEHNR, CDR2 FQNEAQ (reference sequence). The CDR3 is 14 amino acids. The trim removed 5 bases at V and 3 bases at J, leaving 7 bases unmatched. The CDR3 nucleotides are TGTGCCAGCAGCCCTCCGGGACAGAGCTACGAGCAGTACTTC. Translated, it gives CASSPPGQSYEQYF.

This chain links TRBV15 with TRBJ2-7, with TRBD2 identical over 7 bases. Germline CDR1 and CDR2: LNHNV and YYDKDF (reference sequence). The CDR3 is made up of 14 amino acids. V gave up 6 bases and J gave up 0 bases; unmatched junction bases: 5. The CDR3 DNA reads as TGTGCCACCAGTATTAGCGGGCCCTCCTACGAGCAGTACTTC. Its translation is CATSISGPSYEQYF.

This chain uses TRBV27 with TRBJ2-3; D is perhaps TRBD1 or TRBD2 (5 bases each). V lost 10 bases and J lost 1, with 15 bases in between. There are 14 residues in the CDR3. Germline V gene data show CDR1 as MNHEY and CDR2 as SMNVEV (reference sequence). The CDR3 loop reads CATAWGTGTDTQYF. The DNA of the CDR3 is TGTGCCACCGCCTGGGGGACCGGCACAGATACGCAGTATTTT.

The V gene is TRBV7-2, the J gene TRBJ2-1; 11 bases align to TRBD2. This CDR3 is built from 14 residues. Germline CDR1 and CDR2: SGHTA and FQGNSA. The V segment lost 5 bases and the J segment 8 bases; nucleotides outside the gene matches: 5. As DNA, the CDR3 is TGTGCCAGCAGCACTAGCGGGAGTATGTATGAGCAGTTCTTC. This sequence encodes CASSTSGSMYEQFF.

The genes are TRBV4-2 and TRBJ1-5; D is unclear. Trimming cost V 5 bases and J 4 bases, with 6 bases left between them. CDR1 and CDR2 from the germline V gene are LGHNA and YNFKEQ. This CDR3 contains 12 residues. The DNA of the CDR3 is TGTGCCAGCAGCTGGGATAATCAGCCCCAGCATTTT. It is translated as CASSWDNQPQHF.

The J gene is TRBJ2-5, the V gene TRBV28; D is ambiguous. Deletions cut 6 bases from V and 7 bases from J, with 18 bases between. Per germline, CDR1 MDHEN and CDR2 SYDVKM. The CDR3 consists of 14 residues. The CDR3 is CASSPLGLVMTQYF. The CDR3 coding sequence is TGTGCCAGCAGCCCGCTAGGCCTCGTGATGACCCAGTACTTC.

V and J are TRBV30 and TRBJ1-1, with TRBD1 identical over 9 bases. CDR3 length: 13 residues. Germline assignment: CDR1 GTSNPN and CDR2 SVGIG (reference sequence). V was pared by 5 bases and J by 5 bases, with 6 bases of the junction left unmatched. The CDR3 DNA reads as TGTGCCTGGTCCGGGACAGGGCCGACTGAAGCTTTCTTT. This codes for CAWSGTGPTEAFF.

The chain recombines TRBV5-6 with TRBJ1-4; 9 positions match TRBD1. Germline V gene lookup returns CDR1 SGHDT and CDR2 YYEEEE. J lost 0 bases, V lost 0 bases, and 0 bases had no gene match. This CDR3 has 16 amino acids. The CDR3 protein is CASSLGTGATNEKLFF. The DNA of the CDR3 is TGTGCCAGCAGCTTGGGGACAGGGGCAACTAATGAAAAACTGTTTTTT.

This chain joins TRBV10-3 and TRBJ1-5, with 9 bases that match TRBD1. CDR3 length equals 15 residues. Germline loops: CDR1 ENHRY, CDR2 SYGVKD. Trimming cost V 3 bases and J 6 bases; bases outside gene matches: 6. Here the CDR3 reads CAISDPGQGTQPQHF. The CDR3 DNA follows: TGTGCCATCAGTGACCCGGGACAGGGCACTCAGCCCCAGCATTTT.

The CDR3 region is CASSRTSGRNNEQFF. The CDR3 coding sequence is TGTGCCAGCAGTCGGACTAGCGGGAGGAACAATGAGCAGTTCTTC. The rearrangement uses TRBV6-4 and TRBJ2-1, with 14 positions matching TRBD2. From germline, CDR1 is MRHNA and CDR2 SNTAGT. The CDR3 consists of 15 residues. V was pared by 5 bases and J by 5 bases, with 2 bases of the junction left unmatched.